This T cell receptor beta chain was documented in a study of CD8 T cells in ankylosing spondylitis. General study findings and limits: Characteristic of ankylosing spondylitis blood, it appeared, was a TCR beta motif comprising roughly 8 highly homologous variants.

Each CDR3 protein is one row after TCRdb ran MiXCR on the 5' RACE reads. The sample shows fewer than 550,000 distinct CDR3 sequences, approximately 5.3% of them seen only once. In this sample, this clonotype turned up many times. Its specificity is unknown. This CDR3 has 14 amino acids. Germline V lookup: CDR1 SGHTA, CDR2 FQGNSA. Trimming cost V 5 bases and J 7 bases, with 15 bases left between them. Sequencing input: blood, either unsorted or a sorted T cell fraction (not recorded which). The origin of this receptor is a male donor with ankylosing spondylitis. The rearrangement joins TRBV7-2 to TRBJ1-5; D possibly corresponds to TRBD1 (6 bases). CDR3 nucleotides: TGTGCCAGCAGCCCGACAGGAATGGACCAGCCCCAGCATTTT. Protein product: CASSPTGMDQPQHF.